A single sample gave rise to the 31 T cell receptor beta chains below, sequenced in a study of blood T cell repertoires in COVID-19. Generated by immunoSEQ multiplex PCR, the TCRdb table keeps only in-frame clones and is missing some. This table holds roughly 190,000 clones, 88% found once. The sequencing input was peripheral blood. These receptors all come from a human donor in a cohort sampled during active COVID-19.

The rearrangement joins TRBV9 to TRBJ2-1; the D gene is possibly TRBD1 (6 bases). This CDR3 spans 14 amino acids. V dropped 6 bases and J dropped 8 bases, with 18 bases sitting between them. CDR1 is SGDLS and CDR2 is YYNGEE in the germline V gene. The CDR3 DNA follows: TGTGCCAGCAACTTTCTAGGGGGTGGCGATGAGCAGTTCTTC. Translated, it gives CASNFLGGGDEQFF.

The chain carries TRBV30 and TRBJ1-2; D unclear. Germline V gene data show CDR1 as GTSNPN and CDR2 as SVGIG (reference sequence). This CDR3 comprises 14 residues. V was cut by 3 bases and J by 0 bases, with 11 bases left in between. Written as DNA, the CDR3 is TGTGCCTGGAGCCTACCCACAGCTAACTATGGCTACACCTTC. This translates into CAWSLPTANYGYTF.

The chain has TRBV4-1 and TRBJ2-7; 9 bases are a match to TRBD1. V was clipped by 3 bases and J by 3 bases; unmatched bases: 9. CDR1 and CDR2 (germline): MGHRA, YSYEKL. The CDR3 has 16 amino acids. CDR3: CASSHADRQGGYEQYF. CDR3 bases: TGCGCCAGCAGCCATGCTGACCGACAGGGGGGCTACGAGCAGTACTTC.

The chain couples TRBV3-1 (or the pseudogene TRBV3-2) to TRBJ2-2; 7 nucleotides line up with TRBD2. V shed 4 bases and J 7 bases; nucleotides not matched to a gene: 9. Looked up from germline, CDR1 is LGHDT and CDR2 is YNNKEL (reference sequence). The CDR3 has 15 residues. The CDR3 is CASSPRTRLGGELFF. The CDR3 DNA is TGTGCCAGCAGCCCCCGGACTAGACTGGGCGGGGAGCTGTTTTTT.

The chain couples TRBV3-1 (or the pseudogene TRBV3-2) to TRBJ2-7, with 9 bases aligning to TRBD1. Losses at the gene ends were 1 base for V and 4 bases for J; bases not matched to a gene: 8. Germline V lookup: CDR1 LGHDT, CDR2 YNNKEL (reference sequence). CDR3 length: 16 amino acids. CDR3 sequence (DNA): TGTGCCAGCAGCCAAGCAGACCCGGGACAGGGTTACGAGCAGTACTTC. It specifies CASSQADPGQGYEQYF.

In its sample, this clone was seen once. The chain employs TRBV5-4 and TRBJ2-4, with TRBD1 matching 7 bases. Per germline, CDR1 SGHNT and CDR2 YYREEE (reference sequence). V was pared by 4 bases and J by 9 bases, with 4 bases of the junction left unmatched. CDR3 size: 12 residues. The CDR3: CASSRQGSIQYF. The CDR3 DNA reads TGTGCCAGCAGCCGACAGGGATCCATTCAGTACTTC. The full variable domain, rest sourced from reference TRBV5-4 and TRBJ2-4, is ETGVTQSPTHLIKTRGQQVTLRCSSQSGHNTVSWYQQALGQGPQFIFQYYREEENGRGNFPPRFSGLQFPNYSSELNVNALELDDSALYLCASSRQGSIQYFGAGTRLSVL.

This chain joins TRBV5-5 and TRBJ2-4, with D unclear. V gave up 0 bases and J gave up 0 bases, with 4 bases separating them. Germline V gene sequence: CDR1 SGHKS, CDR2 YYEKEE (reference sequence). This CDR3 has 14 amino acids. The CDR3 DNA is TGTGCCAGCAGCTTGGACATAGCCAAAAACATTCAGTACTTC. It yields the protein CASSLDIAKNIQYF.

The gene calls are TRBV4-3 and TRBJ1-1; a weak D match, TRBD1 (5 bases). The CDR3 consists of 15 residues. Germline assignment: CDR1 LGHNA and CDR2 YSLEER. V was clipped by 0 bases and J by 4 bases, with 12 bases between them. CDR3 amino acids: CASSQEQGVGTEAFF. CDR3 bases: TGCGCCAGCAGCCAAGAGCAAGGGGTGGGCACTGAAGCTTTCTTT.

V is TRBV12-3 or TRBV12-4 and J is TRBJ2-7; no clear D gene. The CDR3 extends over 11 amino acids. V gave up 8 bases and J gave up 1 base, with 6 bases separating them. For the CDR3, the DNA is TGTGCCAGCTCCGTGTCCTACGAGCAGTACTTC. This sequence encodes CASSVSYEQYF.

The rearrangement joins TRBV28 to TRBJ2-7, with 7 nucleotides matching TRBD2. The J segment lost 2 bases and the V segment lost 3 bases, leaving 7 bases of the junction unmatched. This CDR3 has 15 residues. Germline-derived CDR1 and CDR2 are MDHEN and SYDVKM. CDR3 sequence: CASSFRGGPTYEQYF. In DNA, the CDR3 is TGTGCCAGCAGTTTTCGGGGAGGGCCGACCTACGAGCAGTACTTC.

The rearrangement joins TRBV10-2 to TRBJ1-6; D gene uncertain. The CDR3 runs to 14 residues. Trimming shortened V by 2 bases and J by 10 bases, and 12 bases separated the two germline ends. Germline V gives CDR1 WSHSY, CDR2 SAAADI. In DNA form, the CDR3 reads TGCGCCAGCAGTGAGGATAAGAGAGGATCACCCCTCCACTTT. It encodes CASSEDKRGSPLHF.

This clone was observed a few times. The rearrangement uses TRBV19 and TRBJ2-1; 12 positions match TRBD2. CDR3 length: 14 residues. With V trimmed by 6 bases and J by 8 bases, 5 bases remained unmatched. Germline V lookup: CDR1 LNHDA, CDR2 SQIVND (reference sequence). The CDR3 nucleotides read TGTGCCAGTAGAGCTAGCGGGAGGGGCTATGAGCAGTTCTTC. It encodes CASRASGRGYEQFF.

The chain employs TRBV10-2 and TRBJ2-3, with TRBD2 identical over 7 bases. Germline CDR1 is WSHSY and CDR2 is SAAADI. V was clipped by 7 bases and J by 2 bases; unmatched bases: 15. This CDR3 contains 17 residues. The CDR3 sequence is CASTPSFLAESTDTQYF. CDR3 nucleotides: TGCGCCAGCACCCCAAGCTTTCTAGCGGAATCCACAGATACGCAGTATTTT.

The chain carries TRBV5-6 and TRBJ2-7; no reliable D call. Trimming left V 0 bases short and J 2 bases short, with 9 bases between. The CDR3 consists of 14 residues. The V gene's germline CDR1 is SGHDT and CDR2 YYEEEE. The DNA of the CDR3 is TGTGCCAGCAGCTTGGATGGTTCTACCTACGAGCAGTACTTC. Protein: CASSLDGSTYEQYF. Supplemented by reference TRBV5-6 and TRBJ2-7, the full variable domain reads DAGVTQSPTHLIKTRGQQVTLRCSPKSGHDTVSWYQQALGQGPQFIFQYYEEEERQRGNFPDRFSGHQFPNYSSELNVNALLLGDSALYLCASSLDGSTYEQYFGPGTRLTVT.

This clone was seen just once. For the CDR3, the DNA is TGCGCCAGCAGCTTGACTAGCGGGAGGGCCCACAATGAGCAGTTCTTC. It encodes CASSLTSGRAHNEQFF. V is TRBV5-1 and J is TRBJ2-1, with 13 bases identical to TRBD2. The V gene's germline CDR1 is SGHRS and CDR2 YFSETQ. V lost 1 base and J lost 5; bases outside the gene matches: 3. This CDR3 contains 16 residues.

This chain uses TRBV19 with TRBJ1-1; D is ambiguous. The germline V gene encodes CDR1 LNHDA and CDR2 SQIVND (reference sequence). This CDR3 is built from 13 residues. Trimming took off 1 base at V and 0 bases at J, with 3 bases between the two ends. The CDR3 coding sequence is TGTGCCAGTAGTATAGGCGTGAACACTGAAGCTTTCTTT. It codes for CASSIGVNTEAFF.

V usage is TRBV7-2 and J usage is TRBJ2-2; 8 nucleotides align to TRBD1. The junction had 10 bases not matched to a gene; V was cut back by 0 bases and J by 7 bases. CDR1 and CDR2 from the germline V gene are SGHTA and FQGNSA. The CDR3 extends over 17 amino acids. The CDR3 bases are TGTGCCAGCAGCTTAGCGATACCTGCAGGGGGCGGCGGGGAGCTGTTTTTT. Translated: CASSLAIPAGGGGELFF.

V gene TRBV27 combines with J gene TRBJ1-2; TRBD1 might be the D (6 bases). Between the trimmed V and J ends, which lost 5 bases and 6 bases, there was a span of 19 bases. This CDR3 has 15 amino acids. Per the germline V gene, CDR1 is MNHEY and CDR2 is SMNVEV (reference sequence). The CDR3 region is CASSHGQTVIHGYTF. CDR3 coding DNA: TGTGCCAGCAGTCATGGACAGACCGTTATCCATGGCTACACCTTC.

The chain combines TRBV6-6 with TRBJ2-1; 9 bases are shared with TRBD1. This CDR3 has 15 residues. CDR1 is MNHNY, CDR2 SVGAGI, per germline (reference sequence). Germline trimming cut 6 bases from V and 7 bases from J; bases unmatched to any gene: 10. The CDR3 DNA is TGTGCCAGCAGAAAACCGGGACAGGGTTTAAATGAGCAGTTCTTC. This sequence encodes CASRKPGQGLNEQFF.

V is TRBV28 and J is TRBJ2-7; D possibly corresponds to TRBD1 (6 bases). Trimming took 6 bases from V and 4 from J, leaving 16 bases between them. The CDR3 sequence is 14 residues long. The V gene's germline CDR1 is MDHEN and CDR2 SYDVKM. The CDR3 sequence is CASSPLTGVYEQYF. CDR3 DNA sequence: TGTGCCAGCAGCCCCCTGACAGGAGTGTACGAGCAGTACTTC.

The chain couples TRBV27 to TRBJ2-5; 7 bases are a match to TRBD1. The trim removed 2 bases at V and 5 bases at J, leaving 8 bases unmatched. The CDR3 covers 15 residues. Per the germline V gene, CDR1 is MNHEY and CDR2 is SMNVEV (reference sequence). The CDR3 here is CASSLIRGRGETQYF. In DNA form, the CDR3 reads TGTGCCAGCAGTTTAATTAGGGGGCGAGGGGAGACCCAGTACTTC.

The V call is TRBV30, the J call TRBJ2-7; TRBD2 aligns across 11 bases. This CDR3 comprises 14 residues. Trimming removed 0 bases from V and 6 bases from J; junction bases left unmatched: 4. Per the germline V gene, CDR1 is GTSNPN and CDR2 is SVGIG (reference sequence). CDR3 sequence (DNA): TGTGCCTGGAGTGTACTAGCGGGAGTGACCGAGCAGTACTTC. Translation gives CAWSVLAGVTEQYF.

This clone has a handful of counts. The chain links TRBV5-4 to TRBJ2-5; maybe TRBD2 (5 bases). CDR1 and CDR2 (germline): SGHNT, YYREEE (reference sequence). The CDR3 length is 12 residues. The V end lost 4 bases, the J end lost 5 bases, and 9 bases lay between the germline ends. The DNA of the CDR3 is TGTGCCAGCAGCGCGAGCGGTGAGACCCAGTACTTC. It codes for CASSASGETQYF.

V and J are TRBV5-1 and TRBJ1-2; TRBD1 aligns across 9 bases. The V segment lost 4 bases and the J segment 4 bases; nucleotides outside the gene matches: 5. The CDR3 extends over 14 amino acids. CDR1 is SGHRS, CDR2 YFSETQ, per germline. The CDR3 sequence: CASSIGQGFYGYTF. The DNA for the CDR3 is TGCGCCAGCAGCATCGGACAGGGGTTCTATGGCTACACCTTC.

This clone was counted ten times or more. The rearrangement uses TRBV7-6 and TRBJ2-1; 9 bases line up with TRBD2. V shed 1 base, J shed 10 bases, and the junction held 11 bases outside the gene matches. The CDR3 has 16 residues. Per the germline V gene, CDR1 is SGHVS and CDR2 is FNYEAQ. The CDR3 nucleotides read TGTGCCAGCAGCTTAGGCGGCGGGGGGGCCAGGTTCGAGCAGTTCTTC. Its protein product is CASSLGGGGARFEQFF.

The chain combines TRBV5-4 with TRBJ1-1; possible D gene TRBD1, 6 bases. The CDR3 sequence is 15 residues long. The V gene's germline CDR1 is SGHNT and CDR2 YYREEE (reference sequence). With 0 bases removed from V and 6 bases from J, the gap between germline ends came to 15 bases. CDR3 DNA: TGTGCCAGCAGCTTGGAGGCGGGGGGCTTCTCTGAAGCTTTCTTT. Encoded protein: CASSLEAGGFSEAFF.

This clone has just a few counts. The chain joins TRBV5-1 to TRBJ1-1; 9 nucleotides line up with TRBD1. Germline V gene sequence: CDR1 SGHRS, CDR2 YFSETQ. Trimming removed 0 bases from V and 5 bases from J; junction bases left unmatched: 2. The CDR3 has 14 amino acids. CDR3 in DNA: TGCGCCAGCAGCTTGGGCGGACAGGGGACTGAAGCTTTCTTT. This codes for CASSLGGQGTEAFF.

The chain combines TRBV3-1 (or the pseudogene TRBV3-2) with TRBJ2-2; TRBD2 aligns across 14 bases. The germline CDR1 and CDR2 sequences are LGHDT and YNNKEL (reference sequence). V lost 3 bases, J lost 3 bases, and 6 bases stayed unmatched. CDR3 size: 18 residues. The CDR3 DNA sequence: TGTGCCAGCAGCCAGGGACTAGCGGGAGCGATCGACACCGGGGAGCTGTTTTTT. Its translation: CASSQGLAGAIDTGELFF.

The rearrangement joins TRBV18 to TRBJ2-7; D possibly corresponds to TRBD1 (5 bases). V was clipped by 3 bases and J by 6 bases, with 9 bases between them. CDR1 and CDR2 from the germline V gene are KGHSH and LQKENI. The CDR3 loop spans 12 amino acids. The CDR3 spells CASSPDKPEQYF. The CDR3, as DNA: TGTGCCAGCTCACCGGACAAACCCGAGCAGTACTTC.

The chain joins TRBV12-3 or TRBV12-4 to TRBJ2-5; D unclear. The CDR3 contains 11 residues. Trimming took 6 bases from V and 5 from J, leaving 7 bases between them. CDR3 sequence reads: CASSPRETQYF. The CDR3 DNA is TGTGCCAGCAGCCCCCGGGAGACCCAGTACTTC.

Worth noting for this clone: One junction end disagrees with the germline gene, perhaps due to a read error. V and J are TRBV6-1 and TRBJ1-2; no reliable D call. The CDR3 length is 14 residues. Germline-derived CDR1 and CDR2 are MNHNS and SASEGT. The CDR3 coding sequence is TGTGCCAGCAGGGAAGGGAGTCTTAACTATGGCTACACCTTC. This gives the protein CASREGSLNYGYTF.